These 29 T cell receptor beta chains were sequenced from one sample in a study of blood T cell repertoires in COVID-19. Profiled with immunoSEQ multiplex PCR; TCRdb holds only in-frame clones, not every one. The sample includes over 150,000 clones, more than 70% of them seen just once. The sample taken for sequencing was peripheral blood. Every receptor here comes from a man aged 50-59 years with active or convalescent COVID-19.

This clone was seen only once. The chain joins TRBV19 to TRBJ1-2; 10 nucleotides line up with TRBD1. Trimming cost V 10 bases and J 1 base; bases outside gene matches: 15. CDR1 is LNHDA and CDR2 is SQIVND in the germline V gene (reference sequence). This CDR3 spans 17 amino acids. The CDR3 loop is CATLTPLGTGVNYGYTF. The CDR3 nucleotides are TGTGCCACCCTAACCCCCCTAGGGACAGGGGTTAACTATGGCTACACCTTC.

This chain links TRBV21-1 with TRBJ2-2; TRBD1, as called in the table, went unchecked against the DNA. TRBV21-1 is an annotated pseudogene. The CDR3 has 20 amino acids. As DNA, the CDR3 is TGTGCCAGCACCTTGGGGAGGGACAGGGAAGAACGCGAAGACACCGGGGAGCTGTTTTTT. This gives the protein CASTLGRDREEREDTGELFF.

The V gene is TRBV7-9, the J gene TRBJ1-2; D possibly corresponds to TRBD1 (6 bases). The CDR3 is 15 amino acids. Trimming shortened V by 5 bases and J by 0 bases, and 13 bases separated the two germline ends. CDR1 is SEHNR and CDR2 is FQNEAQ in the germline V gene (reference sequence). The CDR3 spells CASSPVRGTNYGYTF. The DNA for the CDR3 is TGTGCCAGCAGCCCTGTTAGGGGGACTAACTATGGCTACACCTTC.

This clone has only a few counts. V usage is TRBV30 and J usage is TRBJ2-5; 7 positions agree with TRBD2. The CDR3 is 15 amino acids. Unmatched junction bases numbered 5, after V lost 0 bases and J lost 1 base. Germline V gives CDR1 GTSNPN, CDR2 SVGIG (reference sequence). The CDR3 region is CAWSVSAGVQETQYF. The CDR3 nucleotides are TGTGCCTGGAGTGTATCGGCGGGAGTCCAAGAGACCCAGTACTTC.

The chain uses TRBV4-1 and TRBJ2-7; D is perhaps TRBD1 (6 bases). V was pared by 5 bases and J by 5 bases, with 13 bases between. The CDR3 is made up of 13 amino acids. Germline-derived CDR1 and CDR2 are MGHRA and YSYEKL. The CDR3 DNA reads as TGCGCCAGCAGCGTCGAGGGGGTCCACGAGCAGTACTTC. It specifies CASSVEGVHEQYF.

The rearrangement joins TRBV10-2 to TRBJ2-3, with TRBD2 matching over 11 bases. CDR3 length: 15 residues. Germline V gene sequence: CDR1 WSHSY, CDR2 SAAADI. The ends lost 8 bases at V and 4 bases at J; junction bases unmatched: 8. CDR3: CASEDPTSGADTQYF. CDR3 sequence (DNA): TGCGCCAGCGAAGACCCGACTAGCGGGGCAGATACGCAGTATTTT.

The rearrangement uses TRBV6-5 and TRBJ2-5; 11 nucleotides match TRBD2. V lost 2 bases, J lost 4 bases, and 3 bases stayed unmatched. CDR3 length: 15 residues. The germline CDR1 and CDR2 sequences are MNHEY and SVGAGI. CDR3 protein: CASSYPGTSGETQYF. The CDR3, as DNA: TGTGCCAGCAGTTACCCCGGGACTAGCGGAGAGACCCAGTACTTC.

The genes are TRBV7-9 and TRBJ1-3; D is unclear. Trimming left V 3 bases short and J 0 bases short, with 9 bases between. The CDR3 is 15 residues long. Germline lookup yields CDR1 SEHNR and CDR2 FQNEAQ (reference sequence). This chain's CDR3 is CASSFFPNSGNTIYF. In nucleotides, the CDR3 is TGTGCCAGCAGCTTTTTCCCAAACTCTGGAAACACCATATATTTT.

This clone was detected only once. The chain uses TRBV6-5 and TRBJ1-1, with TRBD1 identical over 7 bases. CDR3 length: 14 amino acids. In germline, CDR1 is MNHEY, CDR2 SVGAGI. Trimming at V came to 8 bases and at J to 1 base, leaving 7 bases not matched to a gene. In nucleotides, the CDR3 is TGTGCCAGCGCAACCGACAGGGAGAACACTGAAGCTTTCTTT. Translated, it gives CASATDRENTEAFF.

This chain connects TRBV9 to TRBJ2-5; D is ambiguous. V was trimmed by 3 bases and J by 1 base, leaving 13 bases between them. The CDR3 length is 15 residues. Germline loops: CDR1 SGDLS, CDR2 YYNGEE. CDR3: CASSAYEISQETQYF. DNA for the CDR3: TGTGCCAGCAGCGCGTACGAAATCAGCCAAGAGACCCAGTACTTC.

This clone was recorded a few times. The chain links TRBV4-3 to TRBJ2-2; no reliable D call. The CDR3 consists of 14 residues. The germline gives CDR1 LGHNA, CDR2 YSLEER. Trimming stripped 0 bases from V and 6 bases from J, with 8 bases between. CDR3 sequence: CASSQDSGSGELFF. The CDR3 DNA reads TGCGCCAGCAGCCAAGATTCCGGGTCCGGGGAGCTGTTTTTT.

This chain connects TRBV13 to TRBJ1-6; D is perhaps TRBD1 (5 bases). Trimming removed 6 bases at V and 6 bases at J, with 24 bases between. This CDR3 spans 18 amino acids. Germline V CDR1 and CDR2: PRHDT, FYEKMQ (reference sequence). The CDR3 sequence: CASSQTWVEGARNSPLHF. In nucleotides, the CDR3 is TGTGCCAGCAGTCAAACCTGGGTGGAAGGGGCGCGTAATTCACCCCTCCACTTT.

The chain employs TRBV10-3 and TRBJ1-4, with 9 bases matching TRBD1. The length of the CDR3 is 17 residues. Germline V CDR1 and CDR2: ENHRY, SYGVKD. With V trimmed by 0 bases and J by 5 bases, 7 bases remained unmatched. The chain's CDR3 is CAISESTRTGANEKLFF. CDR3 sequence (DNA): TGTGCCATCAGTGAGTCGACTCGGACAGGGGCCAATGAAAAACTGTTTTTT.

The rearrangement joins TRBV7-2 to TRBJ2-5, with D uncertain. CDR3 length: 11 amino acids. The germline CDR1 and CDR2 sequences are SGHTA and FQGNSA. With 6 bases removed from V and 5 bases from J, the gap between germline ends came to 7 bases. The CDR3 sequence: CASSGMETQYF. The CDR3 nucleotides are TGTGCCAGCAGTGGCATGGAGACCCAGTACTTC.

The chain links TRBV21-1 to TRBJ1-1; no check of the table's D call, TRBD1, against the DNA was made. TRBV21-1 is labeled a pseudogene. This CDR3 comprises 10 residues. CDR3 residues: CASHNTEAFF. The CDR3 nucleotides read TGTGCCAGCCATAACACTGAAGCTTTCTTT.

The chain combines TRBV27 with TRBJ1-3, with D unclear. Trimming removed 8 bases at V and 0 bases at J, with 8 bases between. Germline V gene sequence: CDR1 MNHEY, CDR2 SMNVEV (reference sequence). This CDR3 has 13 amino acids. CDR3 sequence reads: CASGRSSGNTIYF. The CDR3 nucleotides read TGTGCCAGCGGGCGTAGCTCTGGAAACACCATATATTTT.

The rearrangement joins TRBV9 to TRBJ1-2; 7 nucleotides agree with TRBD1. The CDR3 is 14 residues long. The germline gives CDR1 SGDLS, CDR2 YYNGEE. V dropped 2 bases and J dropped 5; count of bases not matched to a gene: 6. CDR3 in amino acids: CASSVNTGEYGYTF. CDR3 nucleotide sequence: TGTGCCAGCAGCGTCAATACAGGGGAATATGGCTACACCTTC.

The chain joins TRBV4-2 to TRBJ1-1; D gene uncertain. This CDR3 is built from 11 residues. CDR1 is LGHNA and CDR2 is YNFKEQ in the germline V gene. Trimming pared 3 bases from V and 6 bases from J, leaving 5 bases between. CDR3 nucleotide sequence: TGTGCCAGCAGCCAGGCTTCTGAAGCTTTCTTT. It translates to CASSQASEAFF.

V usage is TRBV18 and J usage is TRBJ2-6; maybe TRBD1 (5 bases). Germline lookup yields CDR1 KGHSH and CDR2 LQKENI. This CDR3 is 17 amino acids long. Trimming took off 2 bases at V and 4 bases at J, with 15 bases between the two ends. The CDR3 protein is CASSPRSAGYGANVLTF. Written as DNA, the CDR3 is TGTGCCAGCTCACCAAGGTCGGCAGGGTACGGGGCCAACGTCCTGACTTTC.

This chain joins TRBV7-9 and TRBJ2-3, with D maybe TRBD2 (5 bases). Trimming left V 4 bases short and J 5 bases short, with 13 bases between. This CDR3 is built from 14 residues. Germline loops: CDR1 SEHNR, CDR2 FQNEAQ (reference sequence). The CDR3 coding sequence is TGTGCCAGCAGCTCAGGACTGGATGGAGATACGCAGTATTTT. It codes for CASSSGLDGDTQYF.

This clone was seen a single time. J is TRBJ2-1 and V is TRBV5-6, with 10 bases fitting TRBD2. The ends lost 4 bases at V and 0 bases at J; junction bases unmatched: 13. CDR1 is SGHDT and CDR2 is YYEEEE in the germline V gene. This CDR3 comprises 19 residues. The CDR3 is CASSPPPQRGGGSYNEQFF. The DNA of the CDR3 is TGTGCCAGCAGCCCGCCCCCCCAGCGGGGGGGTGGCTCCTACAATGAGCAGTTCTTC. The complete variable domain, with remaining parts taken from reference TRBV5-6 and TRBJ2-1, reads DAGVTQSPTHLIKTRGQQVTLRCSPKSGHDTVSWYQQALGQGPQFIFQYYEEEERQRGNFPDRFSGHQFPNYSSELNVNALLLGDSALYLCASSPPPQRGGGSYNEQFFGPGTRLTVL.

The V gene is TRBV6-4, the J gene TRBJ2-1, with 8 bases that match TRBD2. The CDR3 length is 15 residues. V trimming: 6 bases; J trimming: 5 bases; junction bases outside the gene matches: 9. Germline V CDR1 and CDR2: MRHNA, SNTAGT. This CDR3 reads CASSNIAGIDNEQFF. The CDR3 nucleotides read TGTGCCAGCAGCAATATAGCGGGGATCGACAATGAGCAGTTCTTC.

The rearrangement uses TRBV7-6 and TRBJ2-2; TRBD2 matches at 12 bases. The CDR3 is made up of 16 amino acids. The V gene end was trimmed by 4 bases and the J gene end by 9 bases; junction bases not matched to a gene: 9. Germline lookup yields CDR1 SGHVS and CDR2 FNYEAQ. CDR3 nucleotide sequence: TGTGCCAGCAGCTCAAGACTAGCGGGGGCCCACCGGGAGCTGTTTTTT. Translating it yields CASSSRLAGAHRELFF.

Ten or more counts support this clone. The chain combines TRBV29-1 with TRBJ2-7; 7 nucleotides align to TRBD2. Germline V gene lookup returns CDR1 SQVTM and CDR2 ANQGSEA. Trimming took 7 bases from V and 3 from J; bases not matched to a gene: 6. The CDR3 totals 12 residues. CDR3 amino acids: CSAGEGSYEQYF. The CDR3 bases are TGCAGCGCTGGGGAGGGAAGCTACGAGCAGTACTTC.

The rearrangement uses TRBV2 and TRBJ2-7, with no clear D. The germline V and J ends were trimmed by 7 bases and 5 bases, with 12 bases remaining between them. CDR3 length equals 12 residues. Germline V CDR1 and CDR2: SNHLY, FYNNEI. This CDR3 is CASIANSDEQYF. The CDR3 DNA is TGTGCCAGCATCGCGAACTCTGACGAGCAGTACTTC.

The chain uses TRBV19 and TRBJ2-7; 11 nucleotides line up with TRBD2. This CDR3 spans 13 amino acids. The germline V gene has CDR1 LNHDA and CDR2 SQIVND (reference sequence). V dropped 4 bases and J dropped 7; count of bases not matched to a gene: 3. The CDR3 region is CASSNRLAGEQYF. DNA for the CDR3: TGTGCCAGTAGTAACCGACTAGCGGGGGAGCAGTACTTC.

This clone turned up a few times. The chain uses TRBV3-1 (or the pseudogene TRBV3-2) and TRBJ1-2; a possible D gene is TRBD1 (6 bases). V was trimmed by 2 bases and J by 10 bases, leaving 17 bases between them. The V gene's germline CDR1 is LGHDT and CDR2 YNNKEL (reference sequence). The CDR3 has 14 amino acids. The CDR3 nucleotides are TGTGCCAGCAGCCAAAATCCGACAGGCCGGTTCTACACCTTC. Amino acid sequence: CASSQNPTGRFYTF.

The chain links TRBV7-8 to TRBJ1-2; 7 nucleotides agree with TRBD1. CDR3 size: 13 residues. Trimming removed 2 bases from V and 4 bases from J; junction bases left unmatched: 1. Germline CDR1 and CDR2: SGHVS and FQNEAQ. The CDR3 bases are TGTGCCAGCAGCTTAAACAGGGGCTATGGCTACACCTTC. Its translation is CASSLNRGYGYTF.

The rearrangement joins TRBV5-5 to TRBJ1-1; a weak D match, TRBD1 (6 bases). V was clipped by 1 base and J by 0 bases, with 25 bases between them. Germline V gives CDR1 SGHKS, CDR2 YYEKEE (reference sequence). CDR3 length: 20 amino acids. The CDR3 region has the DNA TGTGCCAGCAGCTTGTTCGACAGGACGTCCACCTTCACCCTGAACACTGAAGCTTTCTTT. The encoded protein is CASSLFDRTSTFTLNTEAFF.